These T cell receptor beta chains were read from a single sample in a study of T cell responses to AZD1222 COVID-19 vaccine. Repertoires were generated with immunoSEQ multiplex PCR, while TCRdb's copy carries only in-frame clones and drops some. Here the sample spans roughly 130,000 clones, approximately 85% being singletons. Source: peripheral blood, taken on day 0 of AZD1222 vaccination. The receptors derive from an adult in good health. The CDR3 runs from the conserved cysteine through the conserved F or W. The order of the fields is D gene, J gene, V gene, clone size, CDR3 protein, CDR3 DNA. The D gene is left open where the match is weak. Where a row states a size, it is once, few, many or the class of an expanded clone; other rows omit it.

d_gene: TRBD2; j_gene: TRBJ2-7; v_gene: TRBV7-2; abundance: .; CDR3aa: CASSLAPTSGSGYEQYF; CDR3nt: TGTGCCAGCAGCTTAGCCCCTACTAGCGGGAGTGGGTACGAGCAGTACTTC
d_gene: TRBD2; j_gene: TRBJ2-1; v_gene: TRBV18; abundance: .; CDR3aa: CASSPRSGSINEQFF; CDR3nt: TGTGCCAGCTCACCACGTAGCGGGAGCATCAATGAGCAGTTCTTC
d_gene: .; j_gene: TRBJ1-1; v_gene: TRBV4-3; abundance: .; CDR3aa: CASSQDSQNTEAFF; CDR3nt: TGCGCCAGCAGCCAAGATTCGCAGAACACTGAAGCTTTCTTT
d_gene: TRBD2; j_gene: TRBJ2-7; v_gene: TRBV18; abundance: .; CDR3aa: CASSQDSGGAPYEQYF; CDR3nt: TGTGCCAGCTCACAAGATAGCGGGGGGGCCCCCTACGAGCAGTACTTC
d_gene: .; j_gene: TRBJ1-5; v_gene: TRBV7-2; abundance: .; CDR3aa: CASSTGLAGPQHF; CDR3nt: TGTGCCAGCAGCACGGGACTTGCTGGGCCCCAGCATTTT
d_gene: .; j_gene: TRBJ1-2; v_gene: TRBV30; abundance: .; CDR3aa: CAWSEGLGPGAYGW; CDR3nt: TGTGCCTGGAGTGAGGGTTTGGGGCCCGGTGCCTATGGCTGG
d_gene: TRBD2; j_gene: TRBJ2-6; v_gene: TRBV5-3; abundance: .; CDR3aa: CARSLARLAGGLSGANVLTF; CDR3nt: TGTGCCAGAAGCTTGGCCCGCTTGGCGGGAGGTCTTTCTGGGGCCAACGTCCTGACTTTC
d_gene: .; j_gene: TRBJ2-3; v_gene: TRBV6-5; abundance: .; CDR3aa: CASRPGRLTDTQYF; CDR3nt: TGTGCCAGCCGCCCGGGACGCCTCACAGATACGCAGTATTTT
d_gene: .; j_gene: TRBJ1-2; v_gene: TRBV11-2; abundance: .; CDR3aa: CASSLGWGGHGYGYTF; CDR3nt: TGTGCCAGCAGCTTAGGATGGGGGGGGCACGGGTATGGCTACACCTTC
d_gene: .; j_gene: TRBJ2-2; v_gene: TRBV7-3; abundance: .; CDR3aa: CASSEESIGELFF; CDR3nt: TGTGCCAGCAGCGAGGAATCGATCGGGGAGCTGTTTTTT
d_gene: .; j_gene: TRBJ2-5; v_gene: TRBV7-2; abundance: .; CDR3aa: CASSFGGAQETQYF; CDR3nt: TGTGCCAGCAGCTTTGGAGGGGCCCAAGAGACCCAGTACTTC
d_gene: .; j_gene: TRBJ1-2; v_gene: TRBV24-1; abundance: .; CDR3aa: CATSVGGGPNYGYTF; CDR3nt: TGTGCCACCAGTGTTGGGGGGGGTCCCAACTATGGCTACACCTTC
d_gene: .; j_gene: TRBJ1-2; v_gene: TRBV3-1/TRBV3-2; abundance: .; CDR3aa: CASSPRDGFDGYTF; CDR3nt: TGTGCCAGCAGCCCCAGGGACGGATTCGATGGCTACACCTTC
d_gene: .; j_gene: TRBJ1-1; v_gene: TRBV3-1/TRBV3-2; abundance: few; CDR3aa: CASREGGAGEAFF; CDR3nt: TGTGCCAGCAGAGAGGGGGGCGCAGGTGAAGCTTTCTTT
d_gene: .; j_gene: TRBJ2-7; v_gene: TRBV19; abundance: .; CDR3aa: CASSRVWGQTYEQYF; CDR3nt: TGTGCCAGTAGTAGGGTTTGGGGACAAACCTACGAGCAGTACTTC
d_gene: .; j_gene: TRBJ1-2; v_gene: TRBV18; abundance: .; CDR3aa: CASRGEYYTF; CDR3nt: TGTGCCAGCCGGGGCGAGTACTACACCTTC
d_gene: .; j_gene: TRBJ1-1; v_gene: TRBV5-1; abundance: .; CDR3aa: CASSLGSGAVEAFF; CDR3nt: TGCGCCAGCAGCTTGGGGTCTGGGGCGGTTGAAGCTTTCTTT
d_gene: .; j_gene: TRBJ1-2; v_gene: TRBV19; abundance: .; CDR3aa: CASCTQGLSYGYTF; CDR3nt: TGTGCCAGTTGTACCCAGGGGCTAAGCTATGGCTACACCTTC
d_gene: .; j_gene: TRBJ1-3; v_gene: TRBV7-3; abundance: .; CDR3aa: CASSPGSSGNTIYF; CDR3nt: TGTGCCAGCAGCCCCGGAAGCTCTGGAAACACCATATATTTT
d_gene: TRBD2; j_gene: TRBJ2-1; v_gene: TRBV6-5; abundance: .; CDR3aa: CASSLAGAYNEQFF; CDR3nt: TGTGCCAGCAGTTTAGCGGGGGCCTACAATGAGCAGTTCTTC
d_gene: TRBD1; j_gene: TRBJ1-1; v_gene: TRBV5-1; abundance: .; CDR3aa: CASSLGGQGGTEAFF; CDR3nt: TGCGCCAGCAGCTTGGGGGGACAGGGTGGCACTGAAGCTTTCTTT
d_gene: .; j_gene: TRBJ1-5; v_gene: TRBV6-5; abundance: .; CDR3aa: CASSYSQGNQPQHF; CDR3nt: TGTGCCAGCAGTTACTCGCAGGGCAATCAGCCCCAGCATTTT
d_gene: TRBD2; j_gene: TRBJ2-5; v_gene: TRBV24-1; abundance: once; CDR3aa: CATSGLSRGGPQETQYF; CDR3nt: TGTGCCACCAGCGGGTTAAGCCGGGGAGGGCCGCAAGAGACCCAGTACTTC
d_gene: .; j_gene: TRBJ2-2; v_gene: TRBV2; abundance: .; CDR3aa: CASSDEGYTGELFF; CDR3nt: TGTGCCAGCAGTGACGAGGGGTACACCGGGGAGCTGTTTTTT
d_gene: .; j_gene: TRBJ1-6; v_gene: TRBV7-9; abundance: .; CDR3aa: CASSLSGQGSSPLHF; CDR3nt: TGTGCCAGCAGCTTAAGCGGGCAAGGTAGTTCACCCCTCCACTTT
d_gene: .; j_gene: TRBJ1-3; v_gene: TRBV19; abundance: .; CDR3aa: CASSIWANSGNTIYF; CDR3nt: TGTGCCAGTAGTATCTGGGCTAACTCTGGAAACACCATATATTTT
d_gene: .; j_gene: TRBJ2-7; v_gene: TRBV7-6; abundance: .; CDR3aa: CASSLEQHYEQYF; CDR3nt: TGTGCCAGCAGCTTAGAACAGCATTACGAGCAGTACTTC
d_gene: .; j_gene: TRBJ2-7; v_gene: TRBV9; abundance: .; CDR3aa: CASRRNREPILPHEQYF; CDR3nt: TGTGCCAGCAGGAGAAACAGGGAACCTATCCTCCCCCACGAGCAGTACTTC
d_gene: .; j_gene: TRBJ2-2; v_gene: TRBV4-1; abundance: once; CDR3aa: CASSPEPAPHTGELFF; CDR3nt: TGCGCCAGCAGCCCCGAACCGGCACCTCACACCGGGGAGCTGTTTTTT
d_gene: .; j_gene: TRBJ2-3; v_gene: TRBV7-9; abundance: .; CDR3aa: CASSLAQGDTQYF; CDR3nt: TGTGCCAGCAGCTTAGCCCAAGGGGATACGCAGTATTTT